This TCR beta chain was retrieved from a study of blood T cell repertoires in COVID-19. The V gene's germline CDR1 is LNHDA and CDR2 SQIVND (reference sequence). Losses at the gene ends were 5 bases for V and 9 bases for J; bases not matched to a gene: 7. CDR3 length equals 13 residues. Original processing methods: Reference gene primer amplification gave estimated nucleated cell counts. Assay: immunoSEQ multiplex PCR; the TCRdb copy retains only in-frame clones and omits some. Clonal size and the V and J genes are those of that table, whereas D and trimming came from the DNA. Of 150,000 to 200,000 clones listed, around 80% are singletons. This clone was detected a few times.

The chain is built from TRBV19 and TRBJ1-5; 7 nucleotides line up with TRBD1. The sequenced sample was PBMCs or T cells enriched from blood (not recorded which). This sequence originates from a man between 70 and 80 years old who had been exposed to COVID-19. This CDR3 is CASSDRDTRPQHF. The CDR3 coding sequence is TGTGCCAGTAGTGACAGGGACACGCGGCCCCAGCATTTT.